The present TCR beta chain was sequenced within a study of CD8+CD57+ T cells in acquired aplastic anemia. About the research overall: The study obtained 11 million or so reads on average for CD4+ cells from healthy donors.

The template for TCR beta VDJ and CDR3 sequence profiling was genomic DNA. TCRdb reanalysed the reads using MiXCR and keeps one entry per CDR3 protein. The sample records roughly 63,000 distinct CDR3 sequences, approximately 54% being singletons. Study-level results: Patient and control CD8+ Simpson's diversity was not significantly different.

Details on this clonotype: Its antigen is as yet unknown.

CDR3 size: 14 residues. With 4 bases removed from V and 8 bases from J, the gap between germline ends came to 12 bases. Germline CDR1 and CDR2: SGHAT and FQDESV (reference sequence). The sequence was collected from a human donor in good health, serving as a control. Material: sorted CD4+, CD8+, or CD8+CD57+ T cells (not recorded which) from PBMCs. The chain recombines TRBV11-1 with TRBJ1-6, with D perhaps TRBD1 (5 bases). CDR3 coding DNA: TGTGCCAGCAGCTGGTTACAGGCGGATTCACCCCTCCACTTT. Residues: CASSWLQADSPLHF.